This T cell receptor beta chain is from a study of T cells in Graves' hyperthyroidism and ophthalmopathy. Whole-study findings and limits: Ophthalmopathy onset followed model prediction by a median roughly 6.5 months. Blood held most thyroid clonotypes expanded above 0.001 frequency.

What was amplified from RNA transcripts were TCR beta CDR3 regions. The primer set for the first-round RT-PCR of the TCR CDR3 was HTBI. TCRdb passed the multiplex PCR reads through MiXCR, listing each CDR3 protein once. The top ten clones hold 20% to 25% of a sample with 300,000 to 400,000 distinct CDR3 sequences, 14% of them seen once. For Graves' hyperthyroidism to be stable, ophthalmopathy could not progress within 18 months. The hyperthyroidism was newly diagnosed and had lasted under 2 months; the patients were aged 18 to 65. Germline lookup yields CDR1 SQVTM and CDR2 ANQGSEA. The CDR3 length is 13 residues. V dropped 3 bases and J dropped 4 bases, with 10 bases sitting between them. This clonotype has ten or more counts. What it recognizes is unknown.

The chain combines TRBV29-1 with TRBJ1-5, with TRBD1 as a possible D gene (5 bases). The source of this sequence is a woman aged 30 to 39 with Graves' hyperthyroidism. The sequenced material came from blood. CDR3 bases: TGCAGCGTTGACACCGGGGGGAATCAGCCCCAGCATTTT. Residues: CSVDTGGNQPQHF.